This T cell receptor beta chain was identified in a study of blood T cell repertoires in COVID-19. Overall study: T cells, B-cell-depleted T cells, or PBMCs supplied cDNA or gDNA.

How the authors handled the data: It was from reference gene primer amplification that nucleated cell counts were estimated. Data came from immunoSEQ multiplex PCR; TCRdb stores just in-frame clones and leaves some out. V, J and clone size derive from that table, while D and trimming were established from the DNA sequence. The data show about 63,000 clones, 79% seen once. Sequencing was carried out using peripheral blood. This receptor was obtained from a human donor in a cohort sampled during active COVID-19.

Here the CDR3 DNA reads TGTGCCAGCAGGCAATTGGGACAGGGGAATCAGCCCCAGCATTTT. Residues: CASRQLGQGNQPQHF. This chain links TRBV6-5 with TRBJ1-5, with 10 bases lining up with TRBD1. This CDR3 has 15 amino acids. With V trimmed by 6 bases and J by 4 bases, 6 bases remained unmatched. Germline CDR1 and CDR2: MNHEY and SVGAGI.